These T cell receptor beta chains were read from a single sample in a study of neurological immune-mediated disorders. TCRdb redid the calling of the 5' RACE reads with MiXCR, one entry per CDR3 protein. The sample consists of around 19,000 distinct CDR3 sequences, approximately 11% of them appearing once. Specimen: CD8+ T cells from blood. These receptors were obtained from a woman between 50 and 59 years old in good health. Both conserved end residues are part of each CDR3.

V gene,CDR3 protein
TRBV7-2,CASSPWVFNQPQHF
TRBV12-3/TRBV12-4,CASSPRGRTGELFF
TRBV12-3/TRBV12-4,CASRGWVEGYTF
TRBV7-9,CASSLSLSRLKTDNGYTF
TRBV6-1,CASSGTGLYEQYF
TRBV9,CASSVLAGDTDTQYF
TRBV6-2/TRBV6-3,CASSQDDNEQFF
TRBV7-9,CASSPGTGTDTQYF
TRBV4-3,CASSQDRTANTGELFF
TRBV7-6,CASSPPGQGAYEQYF
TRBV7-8,CASSPRPATQNIQYF
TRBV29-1,CSVDLGSQETDTQYF
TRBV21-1,CASSSRDSNQPQHF
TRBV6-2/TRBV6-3,CASSYLGIRELFF
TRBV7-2,CASSFPGQGRYEQYF
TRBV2,CASRRTARSSYNEQFF
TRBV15,CATRGAGSYEQYF
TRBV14,CASSLTSGKNYNEQFF
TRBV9,CASSAGTSAGDTQYF
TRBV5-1,CASSLGSGSYNEQFF
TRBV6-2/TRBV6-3,CASSGIHGTGESPLHF
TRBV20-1,CSAPPGGGADTQYF